Sequencing of this T cell receptor (beta chain) was carried out in a study of blood T cell repertoires in COVID-19. Study in general: Specimens from acute and convalescent COVID-19 originated in the United States, Italy and Spain. T cells, B-cell-depleted T cells, or PBMCs provided the cDNA or gDNA that served as material.

The repertoire was sequenced with immunoSEQ multiplex PCR; TCRdb's copy has only in-frame clones and lacks some. This sample has about 75,000 clones, with approximately 85% found just once. V lost 0 bases, J lost 7 bases, and 9 bases stayed unmatched. This CDR3 region has 16 residues. From germline, CDR1 is SGHAT and CDR2 FQNNGV. Sequencing was done on a sample of peripheral blood. The chain recombines TRBV11-2 with TRBJ1-1; 9 nucleotides align to TRBD1. The TCR comes from a woman older than 75 with active or convalescent COVID-19. CDR3 DNA sequence: TGTGCCAGCAGCTTAGATTCTTTGGGACAGGGCTTTGAAGCTTTCTTT. Amino acid sequence: CASSLDSLGQGFEAFF.